The 16 T cell receptor beta chains below all came from one sample that was sequenced in a study of blood T cells in healthy people across ages. Sample-barcoded 5' priming and a J-beta primer mix drove a second PCR of about 6 to 12 cycles. One entry per CDR3 protein, called by TCRdb with MiXCR from the 5' RACE reads. The sample yields hundreds of thousands of distinct CDR3 sequences, approximately 31% seen once. Sample: blood. Source of these receptors: a woman older than 75 in good health.

The genes are TRBV5-1 and TRBJ2-1; TRBD2 is a possible D gene (6 bases). Trimming cost V 4 bases and J 0 bases, with 14 bases left between them. The V gene's germline CDR1 is SGHRS and CDR2 YFSETQ. This CDR3 is 16 amino acids long. The CDR3 DNA follows: TGCGCCAGCAGCGGGAGGACTACGAGCTCCTACAATGAGCAGTTCTTC. Its protein is CASSGRTTSSYNEQFF.

CDR3 in amino acids: CSARVPNRAARYGYTF. The CDR3 coding sequence is TGCAGTGCTAGGGTTCCTAACAGGGCAGCGCGTTATGGCTACACCTTC. The rearrangement joins TRBV20-1 to TRBJ1-2; maybe TRBD1 (6 bases). The CDR3 has 16 residues. Deletions cut 3 bases from V and 5 bases from J, with 22 bases between. CDR1 and CDR2 from the germline V gene are DFQATT and SNEGSKA (reference sequence).

This clonotype was counted a few times. The chain carries TRBV7-2 and TRBJ2-2; maybe TRBD2 (6 bases). Germline CDR1 SGHTA, CDR2 FQGNSA. This CDR3 spans 14 amino acids. V lost 1 base and J lost 6, with 9 bases in between. The CDR3 DNA sequence: TGTGCCAGCAGCTTAGTGGGGGGACCCGGGGAGCTGTTTTTT. It specifies CASSLVGGPGELFF.

Concerning this clonotype itself: A clone one base away is much larger, so this may be a read error. The chain is built from TRBV5-6 and TRBJ1-2; perhaps TRBD1 as D (5 bases). Per germline, CDR1 SGHDT and CDR2 YYEEEE. CDR3 size: 13 residues. Trimming left V 6 bases short and J 2 bases short, with 11 bases between. The CDR3 region is CASTQWGNYGYTF. Written as DNA, the CDR3 is TGTGCCAGCACCCAGTGGGGGAACTATGGCTACACCTTC.

The chain uses TRBV20-1 and TRBJ1-1; D is possibly TRBD1 (5 bases). The CDR3 extends over 16 amino acids. V lost 0 bases to trimming and J lost 3 bases, with 17 bases between them. Germline V gene lookup returns CDR1 DFQATT and CDR2 SNEGSKA (reference sequence). CDR3 sequence reads: CSARDWRRGTDTEAFF. The CDR3 DNA is TGCAGTGCTAGAGATTGGCGGAGAGGGACGGACACTGAAGCTTTCTTT.

About this clonotype: The junction shows a germline mismatch at one end, possibly a read error. CDR3 nucleotide sequence: TGTGCCACCGGCAGCAAGCACCAAAACAATGAGCAGTTCTTC. Its translation: CATGSKHQNNEQFF. This chain uses TRBV15 with TRBJ2-1, with D unclear. CDR1 is LNHNV and CDR2 is YYDKDF in the germline V gene (reference sequence). CDR3 length: 14 amino acids.

This clonotype appeared a few times. The V gene is TRBV6-2 or TRBV6-3, the J gene TRBJ2-7; D is possibly TRBD1 or TRBD2 (6 bases each). The CDR3 covers 14 residues. The germline gives CDR1 MNHEY, CDR2 SVGEGT. V gave up 6 bases and J gave up 2 bases, with 14 bases separating them. As DNA, the CDR3 is TGTGCCAGCAGGGGAGGACAGAGTGCCTACGAGCAGTACTTC. Its protein product is CASRGGQSAYEQYF.

This clonotype was seen at least ten times. The chain joins TRBV20-1 to TRBJ2-7, with 12 bases identical to TRBD1. The CDR3 has 14 amino acids. V was clipped by 1 base and J by 6 bases; unmatched bases: 4. Germline V gene lookup returns CDR1 DFQATT and CDR2 SNEGSKA (reference sequence). CDR3 region: CSARGDRGLSEQYF. The CDR3 DNA follows: TGCAGTGCTAGAGGGGACAGGGGGCTCTCCGAGCAGTACTTC.

The table lists this clonotype with many counts. This chain's CDR3 is CASSDYLYEQYF. As DNA, the CDR3 is TGTGCCAGCAGTGACTACCTCTACGAGCAGTACTTC. This chain connects TRBV2 to TRBJ2-7, with unresolved D. Trimming took 3 bases from V and 3 from J, leaving 6 bases between them. This CDR3 is built from 12 residues. Looked up from germline, CDR1 is SNHLY and CDR2 is FYNNEI.

This clonotype occurred once. V gene TRBV7-9 combines with J gene TRBJ1-2, with 7 bases lining up with TRBD1. In germline, CDR1 is SEHNR, CDR2 FQNEAQ (reference sequence). The CDR3 spans 15 residues. V gave up 5 bases and J gave up 6 bases; unmatched junction bases: 12. The chain's CDR3 is CASSPTQDRIHGYTF. CDR3 bases: TGTGCCAGCAGCCCTACCCAGGACAGGATCCATGGCTACACCTTC.

A single count supports this clonotype. A clone one base away is much larger, so this may be a read error. The CDR3 DNA follows: TGTGCCAGCAGCTTTTCGGGGTGCGAGACCCAGTACTTC. Translating it yields CASSFSGCETQYF. V usage is TRBV7-9 and J usage is TRBJ2-5, with a weak D call TRBD2 (5 bases). V gave up 3 bases and J gave up 5 bases, with 10 bases separating them. From germline, CDR1 is SEHNR and CDR2 FQNEAQ (reference sequence). CDR3 length equals 13 residues.

This chain joins TRBV12-3 or TRBV12-4 and TRBJ2-1, with 11 bases matching TRBD2. The trim removed 6 bases at V and 8 bases at J, leaving 9 bases unmatched. The CDR3 has 15 residues. The CDR3 sequence: CASSKTSGVFDEQFF. The DNA of the CDR3 is TGTGCCAGCAGCAAGACTAGCGGGGTATTCGATGAGCAGTTCTTC.

The rearrangement links TRBV2 to TRBJ2-1, with 9 nucleotides matching TRBD1. The CDR3 loop spans 13 amino acids. Trimming cost V 0 bases and J 13 bases; bases outside gene matches: 4. The germline gives CDR1 SNHLY, CDR2 FYNNEI. Here the CDR3 reads CASSEATGGSQFF. CDR3 nucleotides: TGTGCCAGCAGTGAAGCCACAGGGGGCTCCCAGTTCTTC.

Worth noting for this clonotype: This may be a read error, as it is one base from a much larger clone. The genes are TRBV10-3 and TRBJ1-4; a weak D match, TRBD1 (6 bases). The CDR3 sequence is 13 residues long. V was trimmed by 6 bases and J by 8 bases, leaving 13 bases between them. Looked up from germline, CDR1 is ENHRY and CDR2 is SYGVKD. Here the CDR3 reads CAISGGAGEKLFF. The CDR3 nucleotides read TGTGCCATCAGCGGGGGCGCGGGAGAAAAACTGTTTTTT.

The V call is TRBV20-1, the J call TRBJ2-1; no clear D gene. The CDR3 sequence is 13 residues long. Germline V gene data show CDR1 as DFQATT and CDR2 as SNEGSKA (reference sequence). V lost 6 bases and J lost 7, with 16 bases in between. The CDR3, as DNA: TGCAGTGCCCCAGGAGTCCTGAGGAATGAGCAGTTCTTC. The encoded protein is CSAPGVLRNEQFF.

This clonotype was seen more than once but under ten times. The chain joins TRBV5-1 to TRBJ1-1; TRBD1 might be the D (6 bases). V gave up 4 bases and J gave up 11 bases, with 15 bases separating them. The CDR3 is 12 amino acids. Germline-derived CDR1 and CDR2 are SGHRS and YFSETQ. For the CDR3, the DNA is TGCGCCAGCAGCCCCGAGGGGGTAGGGGCTTTCTTT. Encoded protein: CASSPEGVGAFF.